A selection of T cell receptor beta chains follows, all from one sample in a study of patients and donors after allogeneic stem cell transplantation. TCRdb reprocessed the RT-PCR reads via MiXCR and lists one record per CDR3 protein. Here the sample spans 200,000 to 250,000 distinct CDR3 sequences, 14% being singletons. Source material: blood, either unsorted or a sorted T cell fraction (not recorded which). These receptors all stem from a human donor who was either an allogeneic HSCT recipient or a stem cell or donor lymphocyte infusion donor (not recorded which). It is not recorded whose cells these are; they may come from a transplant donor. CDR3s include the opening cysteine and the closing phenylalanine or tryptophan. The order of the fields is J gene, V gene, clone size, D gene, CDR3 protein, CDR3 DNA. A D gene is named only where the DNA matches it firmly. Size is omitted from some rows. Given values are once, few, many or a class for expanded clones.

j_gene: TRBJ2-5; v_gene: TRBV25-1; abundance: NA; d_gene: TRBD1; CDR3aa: CASSERTGGRETQYF; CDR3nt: TGTGCCAGCAGTGAGCGAACAGGGGGCCGGGAGACCCAGTACTTC
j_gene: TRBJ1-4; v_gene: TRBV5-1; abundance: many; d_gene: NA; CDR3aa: CASSRGGGTNEKLFF; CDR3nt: TGCGCCAGCAGCCGAGGAGGGGGAACTAATGAAAAACTGTTTTTT
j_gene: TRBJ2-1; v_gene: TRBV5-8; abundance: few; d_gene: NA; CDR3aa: CASSQVQGGNNEQFF; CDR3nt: TGTGCCAGCAGCCAGGTGCAGGGGGGTAACAATGAGCAGTTCTTC
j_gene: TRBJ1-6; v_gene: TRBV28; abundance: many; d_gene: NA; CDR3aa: CASSQGRKNSPLHF; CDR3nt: TGTGCCAGCAGCCAGGGACGGAAAAATTCACCCCTCCACTTT
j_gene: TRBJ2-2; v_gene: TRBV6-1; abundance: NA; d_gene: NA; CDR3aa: CASSLTPQDAGELFF; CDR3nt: TGTGCCAGCAGCCTTACACCCCAGGACGCCGGGGAGCTGTTTTTT
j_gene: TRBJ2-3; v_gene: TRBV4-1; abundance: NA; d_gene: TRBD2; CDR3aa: CASSQEWLAGVGDTQYF; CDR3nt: TGCGCCAGCAGCCAAGAATGGCTAGCGGGAGTGGGCGATACGCAGTATTTT
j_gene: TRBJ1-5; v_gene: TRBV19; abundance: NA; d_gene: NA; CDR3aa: CGIGVEGNQPQHF; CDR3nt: TGTGGCATCGGGGTGGAGGGCAATCAGCCCCAGCATTTT
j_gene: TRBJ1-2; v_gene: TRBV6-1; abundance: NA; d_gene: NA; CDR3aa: CASSRHGSNYGYTF; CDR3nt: TGTGCCAGCAGTCGACACGGTTCTAACTATGGCTACACCTTC
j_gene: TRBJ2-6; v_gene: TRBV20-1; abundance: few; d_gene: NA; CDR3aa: CSARRDPGANVLTF; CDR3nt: TGCAGTGCTAGACGGGACCCCGGGGCCAACGTCCTGACTTTC
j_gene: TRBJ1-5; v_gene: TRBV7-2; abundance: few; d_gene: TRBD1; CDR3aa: CASSLGVTGSRDQPQHF; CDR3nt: TGTGCCAGCAGCTTAGGTGTGACAGGGTCTAGAGATCAGCCCCAGCATTTT
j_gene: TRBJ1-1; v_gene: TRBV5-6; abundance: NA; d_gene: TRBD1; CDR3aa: CASSGQGALGAFF; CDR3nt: TGTGCCAGCAGTGGACAGGGGGCTTTGGGAGCTTTCTTT
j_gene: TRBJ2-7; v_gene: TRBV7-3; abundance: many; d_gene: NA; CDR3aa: CASSLDSGFSYEQYF; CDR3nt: TGTGCCAGCAGCTTAGATTCGGGTTTCTCCTACGAGCAGTACTTC
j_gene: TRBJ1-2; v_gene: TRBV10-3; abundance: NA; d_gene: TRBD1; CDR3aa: CAIPRTGNNYGYTF; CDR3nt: TGTGCCATCCCCCGGACAGGCAATAACTATGGCTACACCTTC
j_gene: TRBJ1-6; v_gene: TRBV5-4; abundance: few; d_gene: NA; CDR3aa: CASSLGYSYNSPLHF; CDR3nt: TGTGCCAGCAGCTTGGGGTACTCCTATAATTCACCCCTCCACTTT
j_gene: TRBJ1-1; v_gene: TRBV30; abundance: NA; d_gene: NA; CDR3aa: CACSVPAGVGDTEAFF; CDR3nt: TGTGCCTGCAGTGTCCCGGCGGGGGTTGGCGACACTGAAGCTTTCTTT
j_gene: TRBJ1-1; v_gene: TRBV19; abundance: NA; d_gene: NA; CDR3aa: CASSKRRENTEAFF; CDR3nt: TGTGCCAGTAGTAAGCGACGGGAGAACACTGAAGCTTTCTTT
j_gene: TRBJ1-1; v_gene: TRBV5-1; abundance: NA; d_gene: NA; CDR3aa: CASSLVGQGTEAFF; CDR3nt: TGCGCCAGCAGCTTGGTGGGGCAGGGTACTGAAGCTTTCTTT
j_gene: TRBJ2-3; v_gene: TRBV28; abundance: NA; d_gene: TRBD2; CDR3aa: CASSSLRGYTDTQYF; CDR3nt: TGTGCCAGCAGTTCCTTGCGGGGGTACACAGATACGCAGTATTTT
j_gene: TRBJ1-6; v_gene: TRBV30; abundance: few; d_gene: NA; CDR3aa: CASSPTGSYNSPLHF; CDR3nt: TGTGCCTCCTCCCCGACAGGCTCCTATAATTCACCCCTCCACTTT
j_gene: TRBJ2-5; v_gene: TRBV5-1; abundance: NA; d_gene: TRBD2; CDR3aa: CASSLVLAGIEETQYF; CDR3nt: TGCGCCAGCAGCTTGGTCCTAGCGGGGATCGAAGAGACCCAGTACTTC
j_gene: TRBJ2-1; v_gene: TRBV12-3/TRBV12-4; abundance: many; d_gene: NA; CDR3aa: CASSLSSYNEQFF; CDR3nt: TGTGCCAGCAGTTTGAGCAGCTACAATGAGCAGTTCTTC
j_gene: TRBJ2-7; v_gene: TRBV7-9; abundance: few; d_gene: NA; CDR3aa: CASSLVGEQYF; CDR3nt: TGTGCCAGCAGCTTAGTCGGGGAGCAGTACTTC
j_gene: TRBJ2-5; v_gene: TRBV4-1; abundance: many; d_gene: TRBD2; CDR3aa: CASSPQSGLAVQETQYF; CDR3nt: TGCGCCAGCAGCCCTCAAAGTGGACTAGCGGTACAAGAGACCCAGTACTTC
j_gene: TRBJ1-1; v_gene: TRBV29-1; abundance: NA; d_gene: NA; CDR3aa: CSVELGSGTEAFF; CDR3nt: TGCAGCGTTGAGCTTGGGTCGGGCACTGAAGCTTTCTTT
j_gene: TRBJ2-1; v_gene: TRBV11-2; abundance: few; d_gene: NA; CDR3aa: CASSLQPGLDVFF; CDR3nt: TGTGCCAGCAGCTTACAGCCGGGACTCGATGTGTTCTTC
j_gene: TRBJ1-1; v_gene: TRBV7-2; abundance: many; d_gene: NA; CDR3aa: CASSPQVLNTEAFF; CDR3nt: TGTGCCAGCAGCCCCCAGGTTTTGAACACTGAAGCTTTCTTT
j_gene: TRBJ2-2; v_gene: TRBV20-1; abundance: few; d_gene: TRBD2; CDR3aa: CSAETSGGAGTGELFF; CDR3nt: TGCAGTGCAGAAACTAGCGGGGGGGCCGGGACCGGGGAGCTGTTTTTT
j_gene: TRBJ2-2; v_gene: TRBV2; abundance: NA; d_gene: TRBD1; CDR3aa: CASRIGTANTGELFF; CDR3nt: TGTGCCAGCAGAATTGGGACAGCGAACACCGGGGAGCTGTTTTTT
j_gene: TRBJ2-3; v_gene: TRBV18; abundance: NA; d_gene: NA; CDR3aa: CASSTDSTDTQYF; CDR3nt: TGTGCCAGCTCAACGGACAGCACAGATACGCAGTATTTT
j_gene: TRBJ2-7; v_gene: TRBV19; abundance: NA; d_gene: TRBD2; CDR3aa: CATREGLSYEQYF; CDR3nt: TGTGCCACCCGGGAGGGTCTGTCCTACGAGCAGTACTTC
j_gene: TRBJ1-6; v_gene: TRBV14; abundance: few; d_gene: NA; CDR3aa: CASSQDLKGPYSPLHF; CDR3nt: TGTGCCAGCAGCCAAGATTTGAAGGGCCCCTACTCACCCCTCCACTTT
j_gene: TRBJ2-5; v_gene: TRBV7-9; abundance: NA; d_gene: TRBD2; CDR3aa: CASTPRSGGLETQYF; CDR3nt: TGTGCCAGCACCCCCAGGAGCGGGGGACTAGAGACCCAGTACTTC
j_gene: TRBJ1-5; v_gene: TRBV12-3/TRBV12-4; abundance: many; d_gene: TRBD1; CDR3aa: CASRFGQGSNQPQHF; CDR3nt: TGTGCCAGCAGGTTCGGACAGGGGAGCAATCAGCCCCAGCATTTT
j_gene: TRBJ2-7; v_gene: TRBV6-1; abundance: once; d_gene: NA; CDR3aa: CASATRNSYEQYF; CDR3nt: TGTGCCAGCGCGACCAGGAACTCCTACGAGCAGTACTTC
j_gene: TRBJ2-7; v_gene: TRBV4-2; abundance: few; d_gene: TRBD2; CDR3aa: CASSLERGGSYEQYF; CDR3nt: TGTGCCAGCAGCCTCGAGCGGGGGGGTAGCTACGAGCAGTACTTC
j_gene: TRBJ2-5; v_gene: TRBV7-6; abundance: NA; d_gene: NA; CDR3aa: CASSVRGDQETQYF; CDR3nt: TGTGCCAGCAGCGTAAGGGGCGACCAAGAGACCCAGTACTTC
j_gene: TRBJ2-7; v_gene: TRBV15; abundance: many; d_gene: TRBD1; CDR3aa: CATSTRQGHEQYF; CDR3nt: TGTGCCACCAGCACACGACAGGGCCACGAGCAGTACTTC
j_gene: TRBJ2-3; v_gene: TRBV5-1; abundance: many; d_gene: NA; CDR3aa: CASSSDYGVYF; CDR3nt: TGCGCCAGCAGCTCTGACTATGGGGTGTATTTT
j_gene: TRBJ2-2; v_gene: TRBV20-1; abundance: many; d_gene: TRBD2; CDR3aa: CSATRLAGGRTGELFF; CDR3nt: TGCAGTGCTACCCGACTAGCGGGGGGCAGGACCGGGGAGCTGTTTTTT
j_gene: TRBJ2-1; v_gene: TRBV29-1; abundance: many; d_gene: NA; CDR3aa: CSARKPGSAEQFF; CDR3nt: TGCAGCGCCAGAAAACCCGGAAGCGCAGAGCAGTTCTTC
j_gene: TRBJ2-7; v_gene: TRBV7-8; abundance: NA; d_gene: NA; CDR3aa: CASSLEQASSYEQYF; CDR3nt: TGTGCCAGCAGCTTAGAACAGGCTTCATCCTACGAGCAGTACTTC
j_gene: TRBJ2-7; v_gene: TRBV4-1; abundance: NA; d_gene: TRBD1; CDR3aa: CASSQSTGGFSYEQYF; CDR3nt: TGCGCCAGCAGCCAGTCGACAGGGGGCTTCTCCTACGAGCAGTACTTC
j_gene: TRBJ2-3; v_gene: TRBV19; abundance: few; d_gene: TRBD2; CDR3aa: CASSRPPLAGSTDTQYF; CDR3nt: TGTGCCAGTAGTCGACCTCCACTAGCGGGTAGCACAGATACGCAGTATTTT
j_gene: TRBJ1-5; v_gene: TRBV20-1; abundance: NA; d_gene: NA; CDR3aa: CSARDEGMGNQPQHF; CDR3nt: TGCAGTGCTAGAGATGAGGGAATGGGCAATCAGCCCCAGCATTTT
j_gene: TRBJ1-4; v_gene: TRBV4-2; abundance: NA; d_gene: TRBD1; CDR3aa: CASSQADRGIEKLFF; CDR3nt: TGTGCCAGCAGCCAAGCCGACAGGGGGATTGAAAAACTGTTTTTT
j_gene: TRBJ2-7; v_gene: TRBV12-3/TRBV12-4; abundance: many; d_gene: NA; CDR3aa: CASSLANSGKQYF; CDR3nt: TGTGCCAGCAGTTTAGCGAATTCAGGGAAGCAGTACTTC
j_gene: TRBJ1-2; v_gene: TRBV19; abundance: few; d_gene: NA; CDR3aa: CASSILGPIGYTF; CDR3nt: TGTGCCAGTAGTATTCTGGGGCCGATCGGCTACACCTTC